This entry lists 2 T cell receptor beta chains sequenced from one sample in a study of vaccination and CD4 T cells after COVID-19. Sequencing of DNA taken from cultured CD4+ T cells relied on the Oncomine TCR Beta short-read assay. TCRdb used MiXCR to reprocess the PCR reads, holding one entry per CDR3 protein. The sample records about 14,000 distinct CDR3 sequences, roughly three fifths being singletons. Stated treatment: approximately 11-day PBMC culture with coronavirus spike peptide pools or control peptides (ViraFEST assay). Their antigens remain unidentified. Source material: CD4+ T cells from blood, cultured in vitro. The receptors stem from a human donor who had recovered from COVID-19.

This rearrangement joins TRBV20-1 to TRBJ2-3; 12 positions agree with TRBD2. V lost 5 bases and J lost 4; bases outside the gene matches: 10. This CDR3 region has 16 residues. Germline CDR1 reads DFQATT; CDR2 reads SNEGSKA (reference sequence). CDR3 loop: CSAGQLAGGRADTQYF. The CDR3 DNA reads TGCAGTGCTGGCCAACTAGCGGGAGGACGCGCAGATACGCAGTATTTT.

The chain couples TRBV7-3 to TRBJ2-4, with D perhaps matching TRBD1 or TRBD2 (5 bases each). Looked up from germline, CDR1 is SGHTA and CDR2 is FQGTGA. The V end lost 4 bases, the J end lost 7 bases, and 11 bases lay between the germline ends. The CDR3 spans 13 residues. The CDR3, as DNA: TGTGCCAGCAGCTCGTCTGAGGGGAACATTCAGTACTTC. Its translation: CASSSSEGNIQYF.